The source of this TCR beta chain is a study of blood T cell repertoires in COVID-19. For the study at large: Researchers got acute and convalescent COVID-19 samples from the United States, Italy and Spain. PBMCs, B-cell-depleted T cells, or T cells were the source of the cDNA or gDNA that made up the material.

As processed by the authors: Amplification from reference gene primers served as the basis for estimated nucleated cell counts. TCRdb's copy holds only in-frame clones and misses some; the assay was immunoSEQ multiplex PCR. V and J calls and clone size are as listed in that table; D and trimming were resolved from the DNA. The sample contains 170,000 or so clones, around 82% of which appear only once. In germline, CDR1 is KGHSH, CDR2 LQKENI. Losses at the gene ends were 2 bases for V and 2 bases for J; bases not matched to a gene: 6. This CDR3 has 16 residues. The specimen was peripheral blood. The V call is TRBV18, the J call TRBJ2-1; 7 nucleotides match TRBD1. The receptor's source is a man aged 18 to 35 with active or convalescent COVID-19. CDR3: CASSPGTEEPYNEQFF. The CDR3, as DNA: TGTGCCAGCTCACCAGGGACAGAAGAACCCTACAATGAGCAGTTCTTC.